This TCR beta chain was identified during a study of cytomegalovirus exposure and HLA in healthy donors. Study observations and caveats: Listed as cytomegalovirus-associated were about 160 TCR beta chains. After further analysis at a later stage, around 17,000 TCR beta sequences were associated with HLA alleles at 0.05 false discovery rate.

With regard to this clone: Its antigen remains unidentified.

The germline V and J ends were trimmed by 5 bases and 2 bases, with 3 bases remaining between them. CDR3 length: 12 amino acids. Germline CDR1 SEHNR, CDR2 FQNEAQ (reference sequence). It was with 60 Vbeta and 13 Jbeta primers that the PCR ran. The protocol was immunoSEQ multiplex PCR, while the TCRdb copy is restricted to in-frame clones and leaves out a portion. The repertoire includes roughly 200,000 clones, about 70% of them detected once, and about 2.5% sits in the top ten. The TCR sequence derives from a man between 40 and 49 years old in good health and CMV-seropositive. Specimen: PBMCs. This chain joins TRBV7-9 and TRBJ2-2; D not resolved. CDR3 nucleotide sequence: TGTGCCAGCAGCATAAACACCGGGGAGCTGTTTTTT. Translated, it gives CASSINTGELFF.